These 28 T cell receptor beta chains originate from one sample sequenced in a study of T cells in localized non-small cell lung cancer. Sequenced by immunoSEQ multiplex PCR; TCRdb stores in-frame clones only, minus some. The sample carries about 29,000 clones, 80% to 90% recorded once. The material sequenced was peripheral blood, taken before any cancer treatment. These receptors were taken from a woman between 35 and 75 years old with stage I lung adenocarcinoma.

This chain uses TRBV30 with TRBJ2-5; TRBD2 matches 12 bases. Germline trimming cut 4 bases from V and 5 bases from J; bases unmatched to any gene: 5. CDR3 length equals 14 residues. Germline V CDR1 and CDR2: GTSNPN, SVGIG (reference sequence). CDR3 amino acids: CAWTGLAGMETQYF. The CDR3 coding sequence is TGTGCCTGGACCGGACTAGCGGGGATGGAGACCCAGTACTTC.

The rearrangement joins TRBV28 to TRBJ2-7; D is perhaps TRBD1 (5 bases). This CDR3 has 14 residues. The V gene lost 6 bases and the J gene lost 3 bases, with 15 bases spanning the gap. CDR1 is MDHEN and CDR2 is SYDVKM in the germline V gene. CDR3 nucleotides: TGTGCCAGCAGAGCAGGGCCAACACTCTACGAGCAGTACTTC. Amino acids: CASRAGPTLYEQYF.

This sequence joins TRBV4-3 and TRBJ2-1; 11 nucleotides align to TRBD2. The V and J ends lost 0 bases and 2 bases, in that order; junction bases with no gene match: 3. The CDR3 is 17 amino acids. CDR1 is LGHNA and CDR2 is YSLEER in the germline V gene. The CDR3 region has the DNA TGCGCCAGCAGCCAAGATCTGACTAGCGGGGCCTACAATGAGCAGTTCTTC. Protein: CASSQDLTSGAYNEQFF.

This sequence joins TRBV30 and TRBJ2-7; 7 bases agree with TRBD1. There are 16 residues in the CDR3. Trimming took 2 bases from V and 3 from J; bases not matched to a gene: 13. Germline V CDR1 and CDR2: GTSNPN, SVGIG (reference sequence). The CDR3 protein is CAWSQGDRPIYYEQYF. The CDR3, as DNA: TGTGCCTGGAGTCAGGGGGATCGACCAATATACTACGAGCAGTACTTC.

This clone was observed a few times. The rearrangement joins TRBV28 to TRBJ2-6, with D hard to call. The CDR3 spans 18 residues. Per germline, CDR1 MDHEN and CDR2 SYDVKM. V was clipped by 3 bases and J by 0 bases, with 15 bases between them. DNA of the CDR3: TGTGCCAGCAGTTTTCCGACGGAAGGAAGCTCTGGGGCCAACGTCCTGACTTTC. Its translation is CASSFPTEGSSGANVLTF. The full variable domain, its missing parts supplied by reference TRBV28 and TRBJ2-6, is DVKVTQSSRYLVKRTGEKVFLECVQDMDHENMFWYRQDPGLGLRLIYFSYDVKMKEKGDIPEGYSVSREKKERFSLILESASTNQTSMYLCASSFPTEGSSGANVLTFGAGSRLTVL.

The chain couples TRBV5-1 to TRBJ1-1, with 9 bases aligning to TRBD1. The CDR3 length is 15 residues. With V trimmed by 4 bases and J by 5 bases, 9 bases remained unmatched. The germline V gene encodes CDR1 SGHRS and CDR2 YFSETQ. The CDR3 region is CASSPTGGVETEAFF. The CDR3 nucleotides are TGCGCCAGCAGCCCCACAGGGGGCGTAGAAACTGAAGCTTTCTTT.

The chain links TRBV7-2 to TRBJ2-7; 7 bases map to TRBD1. The V gene's germline CDR1 is SGHTA and CDR2 FQGNSA. V trimming: 8 bases; J trimming: 1 base; junction bases outside the gene matches: 8. The CDR3 length is 14 residues. The CDR3 region has the DNA TGTGCCAGCCTTCGGGACAGCTCTTCCTACGAGCAGTACTTC. Protein sequence: CASLRDSSSYEQYF.

The J gene is TRBJ2-7, the V gene TRBV7-2; 12 nucleotides line up with TRBD2. The germline CDR1 and CDR2 sequences are SGHTA and FQGNSA. CDR3 length equals 18 residues. V trimming: 5 bases; J trimming: 0 bases; junction bases outside the gene matches: 11. The CDR3 region has the DNA TGTGCCAGCAGCCTTCCGACTAGCGGGAGCTTAACCTCCTACGAGCAGTACTTC. It translates to CASSLPTSGSLTSYEQYF. Looking up the rest from reference TRBV7-2 and TRBJ2-7 gives the full variable domain: GAGVSQSPSNKVTEKGKDVELRCDPISGHTALYWYRQSLGQGLEFLIYFQGNSAPDKSGLPSDRFSAERTGGSVSTLTIQRTQQEDSAVYLCASSLPTSGSLTSYEQYFGPGTRLTVT.

J is TRBJ2-2 and V is TRBV18; 8 bases are a match to TRBD1. CDR3 length: 15 residues. Germline loops: CDR1 KGHSH, CDR2 LQKENI. With V trimmed by 3 bases and J by 5 bases, 5 bases remained unmatched. Here the CDR3 DNA reads TGTGCCAGCTCACCGGACAGGGATGGGACCGGGGAGCTGTTTTTT. Protein sequence: CASSPDRDGTGELFF. The full variable domain, its missing parts supplied by reference TRBV18 and TRBJ2-2, is NAGVMQNPRHLVRRRGQEARLRCSPMKGHSHVYWYRQLPEEGLKFMVYLQKENIIDESGMPKERFSAEFPKEGPSILRIQQVVRGDSAAYFCASSPDRDGTGELFFGEGSRLTVL.

The V and J genes are TRBV12-5 and TRBJ2-1, with TRBD2 identical over 7 bases. The V gene end was trimmed by 1 base and the J gene end by 8 bases; junction bases not matched to a gene: 5. This CDR3 is 14 amino acids long. Germline lookup yields CDR1 LGHNT and CDR2 FRNRAP. The CDR3 DNA follows: TGTGCTAGTGGTTTGGGGCGGGGGTTTGATGAGCAGTTCTTC. Amino acids: CASGLGRGFDEQFF.

This clone turned up a few times. The chain combines TRBV4-1 with TRBJ2-1, with a weak D call TRBD1 (6 bases). Trimming cost V 0 bases and J 2 bases, with 11 bases left between them. Per the germline V gene, CDR1 is MGHRA and CDR2 is YSYEKL. CDR3 length: 16 amino acids. DNA of the CDR3: TGCGCCAGCAGCCAAGAAGGGGGTCCCCCCTACAATGAGCAGTTCTTC. This sequence encodes CASSQEGGPPYNEQFF.

This clone was picked up a small number of times. V usage is TRBV2 and J usage is TRBJ2-6; the D is unclear. This CDR3 spans 15 amino acids. Trimming removed 1 base from V and 0 bases from J, with 4 bases in between. Germline V gives CDR1 SNHLY, CDR2 FYNNEI. CDR3 loop: CASSEDFSGANVLTF. The DNA for the CDR3 is TGTGCCAGCAGTGAAGACTTCTCTGGGGCCAACGTCCTGACTTTC.

The V and J genes are TRBV11-2 and TRBJ2-2; D might be TRBD2 (5 bases). V lost 5 bases and J 4 bases, leaving 8 bases between the germline ends. From germline, CDR1 is SGHAT and CDR2 FQNNGV. This CDR3 is built from 13 residues. CDR3 coding DNA: TGTGCCAGCAGCCCCGGACTCACCGGGGAGCTGTTTTTT. Translating it yields CASSPGLTGELFF.

The gene calls are TRBV19 and TRBJ2-5; the D gene is possibly TRBD2 (6 bases). The CDR3 has 15 amino acids. Germline V gives CDR1 LNHDA, CDR2 SQIVND (reference sequence). V was shortened by 4 bases and J by 7 bases, with 19 bases between the two germline ends. As DNA, the CDR3 is TGTGCCAGTAGTACTCAGGGAGGTATTTCGGCGACCCAGTACTTC. Translated, it gives CASSTQGGISATQYF.

The chain combines TRBV7-9 with TRBJ1-3; a weak D match, TRBD1 (6 bases). Trimming left V 5 bases short and J 4 bases short, with 12 bases between. Germline values: CDR1 SEHNR, CDR2 FQNEAQ (reference sequence). The CDR3 spans 14 residues. The CDR3 protein is CASSQGTSGNTIYF. CDR3 nucleotides: TGTGCCAGCAGCCAGGGGACGTCAGGAAACACCATATATTTT.

This chain uses TRBV2 with TRBJ2-2; D might be TRBD1 (5 bases). Looked up from germline, CDR1 is SNHLY and CDR2 is FYNNEI. V lost 3 bases and J 2 bases, leaving 10 bases between the germline ends. CDR3 length: 15 amino acids. As DNA, the CDR3 is TGTGCCAGCAGTGACGGGCAGGGTAACACCGGGGAGCTGTTTTTT. Its protein is CASSDGQGNTGELFF. Drawing the rest from reference TRBV2 and TRBJ2-2, the complete variable domain is EPEVTQTPSHQVTQMGQEVILRCVPISNHLYFYWYRQILGQKVEFLVSFYNNEISEKSEIFDDQFSVERPDGSNFTLKIRSTKLEDSAMYFCASSDGQGNTGELFFGEGSRLTVL.

This rearrangement joins TRBV19 to TRBJ1-2; TRBD1 aligns across 8 bases. CDR1 and CDR2 from the germline V gene are LNHDA and SQIVND (reference sequence). The length of the CDR3 is 15 residues. V lost 4 bases to trimming and J lost 2 bases; unmatched junction nucleotides: 6. CDR3 DNA: TGTGCCAGTAGTACTCAAACAGGGGGAAACTATGGCTACACCTTC. Translation gives CASSTQTGGNYGYTF.

The chain carries TRBV30 and TRBJ1-5; D ambiguous. Per the germline V gene, CDR1 is GTSNPN and CDR2 is SVGIG (reference sequence). The CDR3 extends over 13 amino acids. V was pared by 0 bases and J by 7 bases, with 10 bases between. This chain's CDR3 is CAWSVRAGQPQHF. The CDR3 DNA sequence: TGTGCCTGGAGTGTTCGGGCCGGACAGCCCCAGCATTTT.

This chain joins TRBV6-1 and TRBJ2-1; D is uncertain. Germline loops: CDR1 MNHNS, CDR2 SASEGT. The CDR3 extends over 14 amino acids. Trimming took off 7 bases at V and 5 bases at J, with 15 bases between the two ends. In DNA, the CDR3 is TGTGCCAGCACGATGGGCCTTGCCGACAATGAGCAGTTCTTC. Amino acids: CASTMGLADNEQFF.

The chain carries TRBV6-4 and TRBJ1-2; 7 bases fit TRBD1. The V gene's germline CDR1 is MRHNA and CDR2 SNTAGT. Trimming cost V 6 bases and J 1 base; bases outside gene matches: 2. The CDR3 length is 13 residues. The CDR3 region is CASSRDSNYGYTF. CDR3 bases: TGTGCCAGCAGCAGGGACAGTAACTATGGCTACACCTTC.

This clone turned up a few times. The chain couples TRBV7-2 to TRBJ2-1; TRBD2 might be the D (5 bases). The CDR3 spans 12 residues. The V gene lost 5 bases and the J gene lost 7 bases, with 9 bases spanning the gap. Looked up from germline, CDR1 is SGHTA and CDR2 is FQGNSA. The CDR3 loop reads CASSPTRNEQFF. CDR3 nucleotide sequence: TGTGCCAGCAGCCCTACTAGGAATGAGCAGTTCTTC.

This chain joins TRBV7-9 and TRBJ1-2, with no clear D. The V and J ends lost 4 bases and 5 bases respectively, with 17 bases between them. This CDR3 region has 15 residues. CDR1 is SEHNR and CDR2 is FQNEAQ in the germline V gene (reference sequence). This chain's CDR3 is CASSSEGQALYGYTF. The CDR3 nucleotides are TGTGCCAGCAGCTCAGAGGGTCAGGCATTATATGGCTACACCTTC.

This sequence joins TRBV28 and TRBJ2-1; TRBD2 matches 13 bases. Trimming at V came to 5 bases and at J to 0 bases, leaving 13 bases not matched to a gene. Germline CDR1 is MDHEN and CDR2 is SYDVKM. The CDR3 contains 20 residues. The CDR3 reads CASSADDRLAGGPSYNEQFF. CDR3 sequence (DNA): TGTGCCAGCAGTGCTGACGATCGACTAGCGGGGGGTCCCTCCTACAATGAGCAGTTCTTC.

This clone has only a few counts. The rearrangement uses TRBV7-2 and TRBJ1-6; a possible D gene is TRBD1 (5 bases). The CDR3 consists of 15 residues. The ends were cut back, 5 bases at V and 8 bases at J, with 16 bases in the middle. CDR1 and CDR2 from the germline V gene are SGHTA and FQGNSA. The CDR3 DNA reads TGTGCCAGCAGCGTTACGGGACGGTCGGATTCACCCCTCCACTTT. This translates into CASSVTGRSDSPLHF.

This clone is a singleton in its sample. V gene TRBV6-4 combines with J gene TRBJ1-2, with 9 bases lining up with TRBD1. V was pared by 5 bases and J by 4 bases, with 8 bases of the junction left unmatched. This CDR3 comprises 15 residues. Germline assignment: CDR1 MRHNA and CDR2 SNTAGT. DNA of the CDR3: TGTGCCAGCAGTCTCGAGGACAGGGGCGGCTATGGCTACACCTTC. It is translated as CASSLEDRGGYGYTF.

The rearrangement joins TRBV7-2 to TRBJ2-2; 11 nucleotides agree with TRBD2. Germline assignment: CDR1 SGHTA and CDR2 FQGNSA. The CDR3 runs 17 residues. With V trimmed by 1 base and J by 1 base, 2 bases remained unmatched. The DNA of the CDR3 is TGTGCCAGCAGCTTAGGCCTAGCGGGGGGGAACACCGGGGAGCTGTTTTTT. Amino acid sequence: CASSLGLAGGNTGELFF.

The V call is TRBV5-8, the J call TRBJ2-3; D might be TRBD1 or TRBD2, each matching 6 bases. Germline CDR1 reads SGHTS; CDR2 reads YDEGEE. CDR3 length: 15 residues. Trimming left V 2 bases short and J 0 bases short, with 10 bases between. In nucleotides, the CDR3 is TGTGCCAGCAGCTTTACAGGGACTAGCACAGATACGCAGTATTTT. It translates to CASSFTGTSTDTQYF.

The CDR3 loop reads CASSRGGASYEQYF. The CDR3 DNA reads as TGTGCCAGCTCCCGAGGGGGGGCTTCCTACGAGCAGTACTTC. The genes are TRBV18 and TRBJ2-7; perhaps TRBD2 as D (7 bases). CDR1 KGHSH and CDR2 LQKENI come from the germline V gene. There are 14 residues in the CDR3. Between the trimmed V and J ends, which lost 6 bases and 1 base, there was a span of 13 bases.